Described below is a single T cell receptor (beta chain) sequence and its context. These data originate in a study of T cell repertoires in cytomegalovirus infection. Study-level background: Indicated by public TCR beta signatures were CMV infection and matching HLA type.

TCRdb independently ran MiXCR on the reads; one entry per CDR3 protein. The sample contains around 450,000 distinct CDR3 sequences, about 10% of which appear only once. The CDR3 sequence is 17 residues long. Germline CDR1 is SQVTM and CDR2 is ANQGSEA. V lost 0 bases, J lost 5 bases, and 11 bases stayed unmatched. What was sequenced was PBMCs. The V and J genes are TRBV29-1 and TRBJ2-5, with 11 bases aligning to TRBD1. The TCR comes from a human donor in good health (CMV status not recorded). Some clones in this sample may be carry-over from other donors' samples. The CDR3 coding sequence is TGCAGCGTTGAAGAAGAGGACAGGGGGCGTTTGCGGGAGACCCAGTACTTC. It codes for CSVEEEDRGRLRETQYF. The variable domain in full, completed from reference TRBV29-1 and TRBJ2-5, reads SAVISQKPSRDICQRGTSLTIQCQVDSQVTMMFWYRQQPGQSLTLIATANQGSEATYESGFVIDKFPISRPNLTFSTLTVSNMSPEDSSIYLCSVEEEDRGRLRETQYFGPGTRLLVL.